Listed below are T cell receptor beta chains from one sample, sequenced in a study of blood T cell repertoires in COVID-19. Method: immunoSEQ multiplex PCR; TCRdb's copy keeps in-frame clones and lacks some. The table has 200,000 or so clones, 86% seen once. Sequenced sample: PBMCs or T cells enriched from blood (not recorded which). The receptors here all came from a middle-aged woman with acute COVID-19. Both conserved end residues are part of each CDR3. The order of the fields is J gene, D gene, clone size, V gene, CDR3 DNA, CDR3 protein. D genes are given only for firm matches. Size is omitted from some rows. Given values are once, few, many or a class for expanded clones.

J gene: TRBJ1-2; D gene: TRBD1; clone size: once; V gene: TRBV18; CDR3 DNA: TGTGCCAGCTCACCACCGGGACAGGGGACTTATGGCTACACCTTC; CDR3 protein: CASSPPGQGTYGYTF
J gene: TRBJ1-2; D gene: NA; clone size: NA; V gene: TRBV6-5; CDR3 DNA: TGTGCCAGCCGGACAGACTATGGCTACACCTTC; CDR3 protein: CASRTDYGYTF
J gene: TRBJ1-1; D gene: NA; clone size: NA; V gene: TRBV7-9; CDR3 DNA: TGTGCCAGCAGCTTCTCAGGGGTGGGTACTGAAGCTTTCTTT; CDR3 protein: CASSFSGVGTEAFF
J gene: TRBJ1-1; D gene: TRBD1; clone size: NA; V gene: TRBV14; CDR3 DNA: TGTGCCAGCAGCCAGGACAGGGTCACTGAAGCTTTCTTT; CDR3 protein: CASSQDRVTEAFF
J gene: TRBJ1-6; D gene: NA; clone size: NA; V gene: TRBV18; CDR3 DNA: TGTGCCAGCTCTTCGGACAGAGGTAATTCACCCCTCCACTTT; CDR3 protein: CASSSDRGNSPLHF
J gene: TRBJ1-2; D gene: TRBD1; clone size: NA; V gene: TRBV19; CDR3 DNA: TGTGCCAGTAGTATCGCCCTCGGACAGGGCGTCTATGGCTACACCTTC; CDR3 protein: CASSIALGQGVYGYTF
J gene: TRBJ1-5; D gene: NA; clone size: NA; V gene: TRBV7-9; CDR3 DNA: TGTGCCAGCACATCTGGCAATCAGCCCCAGCATTTT; CDR3 protein: CASTSGNQPQHF
J gene: TRBJ2-3; D gene: NA; clone size: NA; V gene: TRBV29-1; CDR3 DNA: TGCAGCGTTGGGGGGCTGCGCACAGATACGCAGTATTTT; CDR3 protein: CSVGGLRTDTQYF
J gene: TRBJ1-3; D gene: NA; clone size: NA; V gene: TRBV7-2; CDR3 DNA: TGTGCCAGCAGCTTAGGAACAGGGGGAAACACCATATATTTT; CDR3 protein: CASSLGTGGNTIYF
J gene: TRBJ1-1; D gene: NA; clone size: few; V gene: TRBV19; CDR3 DNA: TGTGCCAGTAGTATTAACGCGGGTACGGGAACTGAAGCTTTCTTT; CDR3 protein: CASSINAGTGTEAFF